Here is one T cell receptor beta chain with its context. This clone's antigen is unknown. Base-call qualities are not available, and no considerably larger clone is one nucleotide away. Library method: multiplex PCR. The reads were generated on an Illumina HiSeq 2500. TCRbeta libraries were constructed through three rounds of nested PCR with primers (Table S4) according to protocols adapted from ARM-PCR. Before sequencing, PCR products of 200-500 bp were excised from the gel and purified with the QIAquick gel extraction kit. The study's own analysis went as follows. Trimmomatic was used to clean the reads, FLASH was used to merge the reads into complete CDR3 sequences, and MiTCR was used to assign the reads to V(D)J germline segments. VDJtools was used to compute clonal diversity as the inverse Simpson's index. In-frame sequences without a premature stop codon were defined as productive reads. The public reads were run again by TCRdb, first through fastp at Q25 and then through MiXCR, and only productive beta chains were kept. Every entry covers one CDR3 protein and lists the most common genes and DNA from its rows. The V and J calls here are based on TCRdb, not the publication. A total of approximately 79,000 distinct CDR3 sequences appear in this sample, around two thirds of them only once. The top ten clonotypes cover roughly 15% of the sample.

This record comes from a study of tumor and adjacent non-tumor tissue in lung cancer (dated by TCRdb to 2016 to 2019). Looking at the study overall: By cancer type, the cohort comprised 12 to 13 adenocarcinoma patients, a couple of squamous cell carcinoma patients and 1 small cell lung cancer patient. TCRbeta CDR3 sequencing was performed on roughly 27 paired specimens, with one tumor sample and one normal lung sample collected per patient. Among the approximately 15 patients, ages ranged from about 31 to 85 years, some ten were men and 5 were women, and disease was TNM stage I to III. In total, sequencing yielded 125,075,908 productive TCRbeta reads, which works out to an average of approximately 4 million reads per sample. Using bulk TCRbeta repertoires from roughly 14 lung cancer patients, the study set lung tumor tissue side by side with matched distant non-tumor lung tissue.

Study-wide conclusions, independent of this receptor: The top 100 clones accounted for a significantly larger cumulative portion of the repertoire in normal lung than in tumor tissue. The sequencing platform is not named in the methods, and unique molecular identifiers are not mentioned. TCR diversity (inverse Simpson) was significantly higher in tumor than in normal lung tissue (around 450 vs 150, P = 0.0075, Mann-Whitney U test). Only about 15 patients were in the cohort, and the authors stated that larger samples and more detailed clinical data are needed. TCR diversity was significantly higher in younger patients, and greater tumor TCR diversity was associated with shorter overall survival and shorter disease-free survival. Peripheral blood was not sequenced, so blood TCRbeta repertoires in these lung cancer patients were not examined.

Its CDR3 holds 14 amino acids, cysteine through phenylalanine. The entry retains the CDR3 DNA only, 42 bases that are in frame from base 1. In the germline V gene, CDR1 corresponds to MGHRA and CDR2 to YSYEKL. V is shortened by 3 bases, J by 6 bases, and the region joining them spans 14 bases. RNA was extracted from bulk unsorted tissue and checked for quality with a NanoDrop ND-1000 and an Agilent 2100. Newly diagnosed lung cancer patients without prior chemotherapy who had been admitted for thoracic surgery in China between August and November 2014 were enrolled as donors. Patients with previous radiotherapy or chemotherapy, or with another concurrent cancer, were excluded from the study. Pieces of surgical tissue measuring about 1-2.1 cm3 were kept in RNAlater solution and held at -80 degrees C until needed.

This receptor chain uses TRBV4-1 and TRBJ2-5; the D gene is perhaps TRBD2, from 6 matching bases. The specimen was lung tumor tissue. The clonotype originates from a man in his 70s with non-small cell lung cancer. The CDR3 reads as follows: CASSQGGCFKTQYF. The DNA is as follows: TGCGCCAGCAGCCAGGGGGGATGCTTTAAGACCCAGTACTTC.